This T cell receptor (beta chain) was sequenced during a study of OX40 agonist ivuxolimab in advanced cancers. Regarding the complete study: Ivuxolimab, which targeted the costimulatory receptor OX40 (CD134), was an agonistic, fully human IgG2 monoclonal antibody. Intravenous ivuxolimab was administered to patients every 2 weeks at six dose levels: 0.01, 0.1, 0.3, 1.5, 3 and 10 mg/kg. Of the approximately 54 patients in dose escalation, some 20 had hepatocellular carcinoma, about 15 had melanoma, 9 had renal cell carcinoma and 9 had head and neck cancer. The dose-escalation cohort was about 83% male with a mean age of around 64 years, ranging from about 23 to 85. Prior anti-PD-1, anti-PD-L1 or anti-CTLA-4 therapy was permitted, and approximately 40% of dose-escalation patients had received checkpoint inhibitors. Partial responses occurred in three dose-escalation patients: two with cutaneous melanoma and one with hepatocellular carcinoma. Peripheral TCRbeta sequencing was intended to test whether TCR sequence diversity was altered and clonal T-cell expansion was caused by ivuxolimab. The paper describes the monotherapy dose-escalation part (N of about 52 patients) of the phase I trial of ivuxolimab. General study outcomes and caveats: Low levels of normalized T-cell clonal expansion were also seen in some patients who did not respond. At doses from 0.1 to 3.0 mg/kg, clonal expansion was seen in both CD4+ and CD8+ blood T cells between baseline and week 6. After ivuxolimab, CD8+ T cells had more expanded clones than CD4+ T cells on average. Antigen specificity was not determined for the clonally expanded peripheral T cells. In partial responders in the 0.1-3.0 mg/kg groups, normalized peripheral clonal expansion was found to be among the lowest, especially among CD8+ T cells.

For CDR1 and CDR2, the germline V gene lists ENHRY and SYGVKD. V has 2 bases trimmed and J has 5 bases trimmed; junction bases matching no gene number 13. From the cysteine up to the phenylalanine, the CDR3 has a length of 17 residues. The CDR3 DNA has 51 bases and is translated from base 1. Genomic DNA was isolated from the sorted cells so that the TCRbeta CDR3 region could be sequenced. TCRbeta CDR3 regions were sequenced using the immunoSEQ Assay. In its TCRdb copy, this immuneACCESS table keeps in-frame sequences only and misses some clones. Where compared with another copy, unresolved V genes explain less than half of these, and the others have no known cause. The sample data list 65,000 to 85,000 clones, and approximately 90% of these were observed just once. The leading ten clones occupy 6% to 8% of the sample. Turning to this clone: No antigen is known for it. Base qualities are not recorded, but no much larger clone differs from it by a single base.

The trial excluded patients who had a history of autoimmune disease or were on systemic immunosuppression. In every dose cohort, peripheral blood was drawn for TCR sequencing at baseline, cycle 4 day 1, and cycle 7 day 1. Samples came from an open-label, multicenter, first-in-human phase I dose-escalation trial of ivuxolimab. Adults with locally advanced or metastatic melanoma, renal cell carcinoma, hepatocellular carcinoma or head and neck squamous cell carcinoma were enrolled in the trial. CD4+ and CD8+ T cells were sorted separately from peripheral blood before TCR sequencing. The origin of this receptor is an adult with an advanced solid tumor such as melanoma, head and neck, liver or kidney cancer. The chain couples TRBV10-3 to TRBJ2-5, with 8 bases matching TRBD2. Sequenced here: CD4+ or CD8+ T cells sorted from blood, sampled in a trial of the OX40 agonist ivuxolimab. CDR3 region: CAISETPGGDWMETQYF. In nucleotides, the sequence is TGTGCCATCAGTGAGACCCCGGGGGGGGACTGGATGGAGACCCAGTACTTC.